Given below is one T cell receptor beta chain in context. Its target is unknown. The data belong to a study of shared clonotypes between healthy human individuals. At the level of the study: For every donor, three CD4 naive, three CD4 memory, two CD8 naive and one CD8 memory plates were used. Study outcomes and limitations: The study generally estimated greater richness for naive than memory subsets.

Once extracted for a subset, genomic DNA was divided evenly among several immunoSEQ plates. Libraries were prepared by immunoSEQ multiplex PCR; TCRdb keeps only in-frame clonotypes and omits some of them. Among roughly 720,000 clones listed, roughly 91% were seen once. The source is a man younger than 35 in good health. Some clones in this sample may be carry-over from other donors' samples. Specimen: memory CD8+ T cells from PBMCs. Subset defined: CD45RO+ cells pooled with CCR7-negative TemRA cells.

The CDR3 coding sequence is TGTGCCAGCAGCTCTACAAGCGGGGCCACCGCCTACGAGCAGTACTTC. Its protein product is CASSSTSGATAYEQYF. The chain employs TRBV11-1 and TRBJ2-7; 7 nucleotides match TRBD2. CDR1 is SGHAT, CDR2 FQDESV, per germline (reference sequence). This CDR3 is built from 16 residues. The V segment lost 4 bases and the J segment 2 bases; nucleotides outside the gene matches: 11. Drawing the rest from reference TRBV11-1 and TRBJ2-7, the complete variable domain is EAEVAQSPRYKITEKSQAVAFWCDPISGHATLYWYRQILGQGPELLVQFQDESVVDDSQLPKDRFSAERLKGVDSTLKIQPAELGDSAMYLCASSSTSGATAYEQYFGPGTRLTVT.